This T cell receptor beta chain derives from a study of blood T cell repertoires in COVID-19. Study information: COVID-19 samples collected from the United States, Italy and Spain covered acute and convalescent phases. PBMCs, B-cell-depleted T cells, or T cells provided the cDNA or gDNA that made up the material.

Authors' analysis steps: Reference gene primer amplification gave estimated nucleated cell counts. Here immunoSEQ multiplex PCR was the method, and the copy in TCRdb shows in-frame clones only, minus some. V, J and clone size derive from that table, while D and trimming were established from the DNA sequence. Of 160,000 or so clones in the sample, about four fifths were seen once. CDR1 is MNHNS and CDR2 is SASEGT in the germline V gene. The CDR3 has 13 amino acids. Trimming left V 2 bases short and J 7 bases short, with 12 bases between. Source material: peripheral blood. This receptor was identified in a woman older than 75 with acute or convalescent COVID-19. This chain joins TRBV6-1 and TRBJ2-7; D perhaps matches TRBD1 (6 bases). The CDR3 reads CASSEQGRREQYF. The CDR3 DNA reads TGTGCCAGCAGTGAACAGGGGCGTCGTGAGCAGTACTTC.